A single sample gave rise to the 10 T cell receptor beta chains below, sequenced in a study of T cell responses to AZD1222 COVID-19 vaccine. TCRdb keeps only in-frame clones here, not all; method: immunoSEQ multiplex PCR. This table has tens of thousands of clones, about nine tenths appearing once. The sample here was peripheral blood, taken on day 0 of AZD1222 vaccination. All receptors derive from an adult in good health.

The gene calls are TRBV10-3 and TRBJ1-5, with TRBD1 as a possible D gene (5 bases). This CDR3 is built from 14 residues. Germline V CDR1 and CDR2: ENHRY, SYGVKD. V was shortened by 2 bases and J by 3 bases, with 8 bases between the two germline ends. Here the CDR3 DNA reads TGTGCCATCAGTGAGCGGACAAACAATCAGCCCCAGCATTTT. Protein sequence: CAISERTNNQPQHF.

The rearrangement links TRBV9 to TRBJ1-3; D gene unclear. Germline values: CDR1 SGDLS, CDR2 YYNGEE. This CDR3 comprises 14 residues. Trimming removed 5 bases at V and 0 bases at J, with 9 bases between. CDR3: CASSSTFSGNTIYF. The DNA for the CDR3 is TGTGCCAGCAGTTCGACATTCTCTGGAAACACCATATATTTT.

V and J are TRBV5-5 and TRBJ1-3; unclear D gene. The V and J ends lost 4 bases and 0 bases respectively, with 17 bases between them. CDR3 length: 17 amino acids. Germline values: CDR1 SGHKS, CDR2 YYEKEE (reference sequence). The CDR3 nucleotides are TGTGCCAGCAGCCTTTCTCCGCGTGGAGACTCTGGAAACACCATATATTTT. Its translation: CASSLSPRGDSGNTIYF.

Turning to this clone: At one of its ends the junction is not consistent with the germline gene, which may arise from a read error. The chain carries TRBV5-1 and TRBJ2-7, with 10 bases that match TRBD1. CDR1 is SGHRS and CDR2 is YFSETQ in the germline V gene. The CDR3 length is 14 residues. CDR3 amino acids: CVSSGGQGGYEQYF. The DNA of the CDR3 is TGCGTCAGCAGCGGAGGACAGGGGGGGTACGAGCAGTACTTC.

The chain uses TRBV9 and TRBJ2-1, with D tentatively TRBD2 (5 bases). CDR1 SGDLS and CDR2 YYNGEE come from the germline V gene. This CDR3 spans 15 amino acids. V was trimmed by 6 bases and J by 4 bases, leaving 17 bases between them. The CDR3 is CASTPTSTGYNEQFF. CDR3 in DNA: TGTGCCAGCACCCCGACCTCGACGGGGTACAATGAGCAGTTCTTC.

This clone was observed a single time. The rearrangement uses TRBV6-2 or TRBV6-3 and TRBJ2-2, with 9 positions matching TRBD1. With 0 bases clipped from V and 6 bases from J, the junction kept 5 bases outside the gene matches. Germline CDR1 MNHEY, CDR2 SVGEGT. The CDR3 covers 16 residues. The CDR3 DNA is TGTGCCAGCAGTTACTCTTGGACAGGGGTCCCCGGGGAGCTGTTTTTT. It specifies CASSYSWTGVPGELFF.

The chain combines TRBV3-1 (or the pseudogene TRBV3-2) with TRBJ1-1, with no clear D. CDR1 is LGHDT, CDR2 YNNKEL, per germline (reference sequence). This CDR3 is built from 13 residues. The V end lost 1 base, the J end lost 3 bases, and 6 bases lay between the germline ends. The CDR3 DNA reads as TGTGCCAGCAGCCAAGTCTCCGACACTGAAGCTTTCTTT. It specifies CASSQVSDTEAFF.

V usage is TRBV6-2 or TRBV6-3 and J usage is TRBJ1-2; no clear D gene. V dropped 3 bases and J dropped 14 bases, with 16 bases sitting between them. This CDR3 spans 12 amino acids. Germline V gene sequence: CDR1 MNHEY, CDR2 SVGEGT. The CDR3 DNA is TGTGCCAGCAGTTATTCGACGATCGCTGAAACCTTC. Protein sequence: CASSYSTIAETF.

Notes on this clone: In this CDR3 the conserved last residue, phenylalanine or tryptophan, is missing, so a read error is likely. The DNA is left out, because the CDR3 cannot be placed on it with certainty; the CDR3 is given as TCRdb lists it. This rearrangement joins TRBV7-9 to TRBJ1-4; the D segment call TRBD1 is taken from the table without a DNA check. The CDR3 extends over 13 residues, inclusive of both ends. Germline assignment: CDR1 SEHNR and CDR2 FQNEAQ (reference sequence). CDR3 protein: CASFARRYFRNRS.

A few counts support this clone. The rearrangement links TRBV5-4 to TRBJ2-7; 10 nucleotides line up with TRBD1. The trim removed 7 bases at V and 4 bases at J, leaving 5 bases unmatched. This CDR3 is 13 amino acids long. CDR1 and CDR2 from the germline V gene are SGHNT and YYREEE (reference sequence). The CDR3 spells CASGDRGLYEQYF. The CDR3, as DNA: TGTGCCAGCGGCGACAGGGGGCTTTACGAGCAGTACTTC.